This TCR beta chain is drawn from a study of tumor-infiltrating lymphocytes in primary liver carcinoma. Whole-study results and caveats: It was tumor-adjacent and tumor-blood pairs that overlapped less than tumor region pairs did. It was in tumors, not blood, that the top-250-clone fraction was significantly higher (p = 0.039).

For this clonotype: Its antigen is undetermined.

Total RNA and DNA came together from roughly 20-30 mg of bulk tissue without cell sorting. Patients underwent surgical resection for primary liver carcinoma. In germline, CDR1 is SNHLY, CDR2 FYNNEI. The length of the CDR3 is 14 residues. The V gene lost 8 bases and the J gene lost 7 bases, with 21 bases spanning the gap. Making TCR beta cDNA involved approximately 530 ng total RNA and a constant-region primer. Three nested multiplex PCR rounds, a slightly modified ARM-PCR method, built the TCR beta libraries. The two initial PCR rounds, nine to eleven cycles each, used TRBV1-TRBV30 forward and C-beta reverse primers. TCRdb re-called the multiplex PCR reads through MiXCR, storing one row per CDR3 protein. The sample has around 80,000 distinct CDR3 sequences; over 60% are singletons.

Sequencing was carried out using liver tumor tissue from sampling region 1. The subset here: tumor region T1, superior pole. The chain couples TRBV2 to TRBJ2-7, with a tentative D call TRBD2 (6 bases). This TCR derives from a man between 35 and 55 years old with primary liver carcinoma and hepatitis B virus infection. This CDR3 reads CASLRDSNGWEQYF. CDR3 coding DNA: TGTGCCAGCTTGCGGGACTCTAACGGTTGGGAGCAGTACTTC.